This entry is about one T cell receptor (beta chain). This CDR3 is 16 amino acids long. The junction had 7 bases not matched to a gene; V was cut back by 0 bases and J by 3 bases. Germline CDR1 reads SGDLS; CDR2 reads YYNGEE. The sample comes from a study of glioma-infiltrating T cells after dendritic cell vaccination. Profiled with immunoSEQ multiplex PCR; TCRdb holds only in-frame clones, not every one. The table lists more than 85,000 clones, 90% of them singletons. Documented time point: after dendritic cell vaccination, including at tumor progression/relapse. J is TRBJ2-5 and V is TRBV9, with 8 bases identical to TRBD2. Sequenced here: blood, sampled after dendritic cell vaccination. The TCR was taken from a human donor with glioblastoma. For the CDR3, the DNA is TGTGCCAGCAGCGTAGGAGGAGGTAGCGGGGAAGAGACCCAGTACTTC. This translates into CASSVGGGSGEETQYF. The full variable domain, with the rest looked up from reference TRBV9 and TRBJ2-5, is DSGVTQTPKHLITATGQRVTLRCSPRSGDLSVYWYQQSLDQGLQFLIQYYNGEERAKGNILERFSAQQFPDLHSELNLSSLELGDSALYFCASSVGGGSGEETQYFGPGTRLLVL.